This is a list of T cell receptor beta chains from one sample in a study of blood T cell repertoires in COVID-19. Clones were read by immunoSEQ multiplex PCR, and TCRdb kept only the in-frame ones, dropping some. The sample records approximately 260,000 clones, approximately 80% being singletons. Sequencing input: peripheral blood. The receptors originated from a human donor in a cohort sampled during active COVID-19. The CDR3 runs from the conserved cysteine through the conserved F or W. The D gene is left open where the match is weak. A row's size may be missing; if present it is once, few, many or a size class.

NA | TRBJ1-2 | TRBV5-5 | few | CASTRGDSGLGYTF | TGTGCCAGCACCCGGGGGGACTCGGGTTTAGGCTACACCTTC
TRBD2 | TRBJ2-5 | TRBV5-4 | NA | CASSLGRGETQYF | TGTGCCAGCAGCTTGGGGCGGGGGGAGACCCAGTACTTC
NA | TRBJ2-3 | TRBV6-5 | NA | CASSLDINTDTQYF | TGTGCCAGCAGTTTGGACATAAACACAGATACGCAGTATTTT
NA | TRBJ2-5 | TRBV9 | NA | CASSVDRGGVAETQYF | TGTGCCAGCAGCGTAGATCGGGGAGGTGTTGCAGAGACCCAGTACTTC
NA | TRBJ2-2 | TRBV2 | NA | CASSDRGQEYGELFF | TGTGCCAGCAGTGATAGGGGTCAGGAATACGGGGAGCTGTTTTTT
NA | TRBJ2-1 | TRBV11-1 | NA | CASGIKRSSYNEQFF | TGTGCCAGCGGAATTAAAAGGAGCTCCTACAATGAGCAGTTCTTC
TRBD2 | TRBJ2-2 | TRBV27 | NA | CASSLRVPGLASGELFF | TGTGCCAGCAGTCTAAGGGTGCCGGGACTAGCCTCCGGGGAGCTGTTTTTT
NA | TRBJ1-1 | TRBV12-5 | NA | CASRPTGIGKTEAFF | TGTGCTAGTAGACCTACAGGTATCGGAAAAACTGAAGCTTTCTTT
NA | TRBJ1-6 | TRBV6-5 | NA | CASSYSAGAGSPLHF | TGTGCCAGCAGTTACTCGGCAGGTGCAGGGTCACCCCTCCACTTT
NA | TRBJ1-1 | TRBV29-1 | NA | CSVRGGTEAFF | TGCAGCGTTCGGGGGGGCACTGAAGCTTTCTTT
TRBD1 | TRBJ1-2 | TRBV5-6 | NA | CASSRTGGSGYTF | TGTGCCAGCAGCCGGACAGGGGGCAGTGGCTACACCTTC
TRBD1 | TRBJ2-3 | TRBV18 | NA | CASSLRQGTSTDTQYF | TGTGCCAGCTCACTTCGACAGGGGACTAGCACAGATACGCAGTATTTT
NA | TRBJ1-2 | TRBV12-5 | NA | CASGSGVDGYTF | TGTGCTAGTGGGTCAGGGGTTGATGGCTACACCTTC
TRBD2 | TRBJ2-7 | TRBV5-1 | NA | CASSGRLAGGSEQYF | TGCGCCAGCAGCGGGCGACTAGCGGGAGGGTCCGAGCAGTACTTC
NA | TRBJ1-5 | TRBV29-1 | once | CSVVTGVGQPQHF | TGCAGCGTTGTGACCGGGGTCGGTCAGCCCCAGCATTTT
TRBD1 | TRBJ2-6 | TRBV5-1 | many | CASKAGQGNSGANVLTF | TGCGCCAGCAAGGCGGGACAGGGCAACTCTGGGGCCAACGTCCTGACTTTC
TRBD2 | TRBJ2-3 | TRBV11-3 | NA | CASSSSGTTTDTQYF | TGTGCCAGCAGCTCATCCGGGACTACCACAGATACGCAGTATTTT
TRBD1 | TRBJ2-1 | TRBV6-2/TRBV6-3 | NA | CASSSLTGGSDEQFF | TGTGCCAGCAGTTCTCTGACAGGGGGATCGGATGAGCAGTTCTTC
NA | TRBJ1-1 | TRBV18 | NA | CASSLTGTAEAFF | TGTGCCAGCTCACTCACAGGGACCGCTGAAGCTTTCTTT
NA | TRBJ2-5 | TRBV7-3 | NA | CASSGGSQETQYF | TGTGCCAGCAGCGGGGGGAGTCAGGAGACCCAGTACTTC
NA | TRBJ1-4 | TRBV29-1 | NA | CSVGEDEKLFF | TGCAGCGTTGGCGAAGATGAAAAACTGTTTTTT
TRBD2 | TRBJ2-7 | TRBV18 | once | CASSLSGASSYEQYF | TGTGCCAGCTCACTAAGCGGGGCCAGCTCCTACGAGCAGTACTTC
TRBD2 | TRBJ2-1 | TRBV6-5 | NA | CASSHLAGGPTEQFF | TGTGCCAGCAGTCATCTAGCGGGAGGGCCCACTGAGCAGTTCTTC
TRBD1 | TRBJ2-2 | TRBV19 | NA | CASRKGQGLTGELFF | TGTGCCAGTAGGAAAGGACAGGGGCTCACCGGGGAGCTGTTTTTT
TRBD1 | TRBJ2-5 | TRBV2 | NA | CASIGGLETQYF | TGTGCCAGCATAGGGGGCTTGGAGACCCAGTACTTC
NA | TRBJ2-3 | TRBV11-3 | once | CASSVRQTDTQYF | TGTGCCAGCAGCGTACGACAGACAGATACGCAGTATTTT
TRBD1 | TRBJ1-6 | TRBV18 | few | CASSPQGQGNSPLHF | TGTGCCAGCTCACCACAGGGACAGGGCAACTCACCCCTCCACTTT
TRBD2 | TRBJ2-3 | TRBV9 | NA | CASSKGLAGVEDTQYF | TGTGCCAGCAGCAAGGGACTAGCGGGAGTGGAAGATACGCAGTATTTT
TRBD1 | TRBJ1-2 | TRBV6-4 | NA | CASSDPPGTGILLSGGYTF | TGTGCCAGCAGTGACCCCCCCGGGACAGGGATTCTTCTATCCGGCGGCTACACCTTC
TRBD1 | TRBJ2-4 | TRBV7-2 | NA | CASSLDLRTGESIQYF | TGTGCCAGCAGCTTAGACTTAAGGACAGGGGAGAGCATTCAGTACTTC
NA | TRBJ1-1 | TRBV27 | NA | CASSLRAPGVMNTEAFF | TGTGCCAGCAGTTTAAGGGCCCCCGGGGTGATGAACACTGAAGCTTTCTTT
TRBD2 | TRBJ2-1 | TRBV6-5 | once | CASSLTSARYNEQFF | TGTGCCAGCAGTCTGACTAGCGCGCGCTACAATGAGCAGTTCTTC
TRBD1 | TRBJ2-7 | TRBV18 | NA | CASSPYRGRGEQYF | TGTGCCAGCTCACCTTACAGGGGGCGCGGCGAGCAGTACTTC
TRBD1 | TRBJ2-7 | TRBV11-3 | many | CASSKGTVNEQYF | TGTGCCAGCAGCAAAGGGACAGTCAACGAGCAGTACTTC
TRBD2 | TRBJ2-3 | TRBV4-2 | NA | CASSQEHGLAGGTQYF | TGTGCCAGCAGCCAAGAACACGGACTAGCGGGCGGTACGCAGTATTTT
TRBD1 | TRBJ2-5 | TRBV28 | NA | CASSRDRVQETQYF | TGTGCCAGCAGTCGGGACAGGGTGCAAGAGACCCAGTACTTC
NA | TRBJ1-1 | TRBV5-1 | NA | CASSLDRDTEAFF | TGCGCCAGCAGCTTGGACAGGGACACTGAAGCTTTCTTT
NA | TRBJ2-3 | TRBV19 | NA | CASSVLRSDTQYF | TGTGCCAGTAGCGTACTCAGGTCAGATACGCAGTATTTT
NA | TRBJ1-2 | TRBV5-4 | few | CASSTQGGYGYTF | TGTGCCAGCAGCACACAGGGCGGGTATGGCTACACCTTC
TRBD1 | TRBJ1-2 | TRBV6-1 | NA | CASSEQGAYGYTF | TGTGCCAGCAGTGAACAGGGGGCCTATGGCTACACCTTC
TRBD2 | TRBJ2-3 | TRBV7-7 | NA | CASSPGGAGVLDTQYF | TGTGCTAGCAGCCCCGGGGGAGCGGGGGTTCTAGATACGCAGTATTTT
NA | TRBJ2-7 | TRBV11-2 | NA | CASSWDGSSYEQYF | TGTGCCAGCAGCTGGGACGGGAGCTCCTACGAGCAGTACTTC
NA | TRBJ2-5 | TRBV7-3 | NA | CASSRTPNQETQYF | TGTGCCAGCAGTCGTACTCCTAACCAAGAGACCCAGTACTTC
NA | TRBJ1-5 | TRBV18 | NA | CASSPWGGTGNQPQHF | TGTGCCAGCTCACCATGGGGAGGGACCGGCAATCAGCCCCAGCATTTT
NA | TRBJ2-7 | TRBV6-5 | NA | CASKSDWSYEQYF | TGTGCCAGCAAATCGGACTGGTCCTACGAGCAGTACTTC
NA | TRBJ2-6 | TRBV5-1 | NA | CASSQPGAGANVLTF | TGCGCCAGCAGCCAACCAGGGGCTGGGGCCAACGTCCTGACTTTC
NA | TRBJ2-5 | TRBV6-5 | NA | CASSYGGTVETQYF | TGTGCCAGCAGTTACGGGGGGACAGTGGAGACCCAGTACTTC
TRBD1 | TRBJ1-1 | TRBV10-3 | NA | CAISPQGGTEAFF | TGTGCCATCAGCCCACAGGGGGGTACTGAAGCTTTCTTT
TRBD2 | TRBJ2-3 | TRBV28 | few | CASSLRGVGTDTQYF | TGTGCCAGCAGTTTGCGGGGGGTAGGCACAGATACGCAGTATTTT